This T cell receptor beta chain is from a study of CD8 T cells in ankylosing spondylitis. The study's findings and limits: Matched synovial fluid from ankylosing spondylitis patients was reported to be enriched for disease-linked clones. About 8 highly homologous variants made up a TCR beta motif, and this motif appeared characteristic of ankylosing spondylitis blood. With a CD8+ phenotype, disease-linked clones were relatively rare in peripheral blood.

Quantitative molecular-barcoded 5'-RACE generated the TCR beta libraries. From the 5' RACE reads, TCRdb called clonotypes with MiXCR, one entry per CDR3 protein. The data contain 150,000 or so distinct CDR3 sequences, roughly 18% of them singletons. Ten or more counts support this clonotype. Antigen specificity is unknown. Trimming took 5 bases from V and 2 from J, leaving 12 bases between them. CDR3 size: 14 residues. Germline values: CDR1 SGHVS, CDR2 FQNEAQ. V and J are TRBV7-8 and TRBJ2-5; D remains ambiguous. The clonotype was recovered from a male donor with ankylosing spondylitis or in good health (not recorded which). The sample comprised blood, either unsorted or a sorted T cell fraction (not recorded which). The CDR3 region is CASSVRTFQETQYF. In DNA, the CDR3 is TGTGCCAGCAGCGTCCGGACGTTTCAAGAGACCCAGTACTTC.